This entry lists 30 T cell receptor beta chains sequenced from one sample in a study of cytomegalovirus exposure and HLA in healthy donors. The PCR used 60 Vbeta and 13 Jbeta primers. Clones were read by immunoSEQ multiplex PCR, and TCRdb kept only the in-frame ones, dropping some. The repertoire holds 200,000 to 250,000 clones, with more than 75% as singletons. The sequenced material came from PBMCs. The source of these receptors is a woman aged 40 to 55 in good health and CMV-seropositive.

This chain connects TRBV7-2 to TRBJ2-3; D not certain. CDR3 length: 15 residues. V lost 8 bases and J lost 1, with 16 bases in between. Germline assignment: CDR1 SGHTA and CDR2 FQGNSA. CDR3 region: CASSPLRPGTDTQYF. The CDR3 nucleotides read TGTGCCAGCTCCCCCCTGAGGCCGGGCACAGATACGCAGTATTTT.

This chain links TRBV7-9 with TRBJ2-6, with D uncertain. This CDR3 region has 15 residues. V lost 5 bases, J lost 2 bases, and 10 bases lay in between. The germline CDR1 and CDR2 sequences are SEHNR and FQNEAQ (reference sequence). The CDR3 is CASSGPVAGANVLTF. The CDR3 nucleotides read TGTGCCAGCAGCGGGCCGGTGGCTGGGGCCAACGTCCTGACTTTC. Full variable domain (outside the CDR3, taken from reference TRBV7-9 and TRBJ2-6): DTGVSQNPRHKITKRGQNVTFRCDPISEHNRLYWYRQTLGQGPEFLTYFQNEAQLEKSRLLSDRFSAERPKGSFSTLEIQRTEQGDSAMYLCASSGPVAGANVLTFGAGSRLTVL.

The chain uses TRBV11-3 and TRBJ1-1; no clear D gene. V was shortened by 3 bases and J by 0 bases, with 8 bases between the two germline ends. Germline V gives CDR1 SGHNT, CDR2 YENEEA. CDR3 length: 14 amino acids. This CDR3 is CASSFQFMNTEAFF. In nucleotides, the CDR3 is TGTGCCAGCAGCTTTCAGTTTATGAACACTGAAGCTTTCTTT.

The gene calls are TRBV7-9 and TRBJ1-2; D is perhaps TRBD1 (5 bases). Germline loops: CDR1 SEHNR, CDR2 FQNEAQ (reference sequence). V was pared by 1 base and J by 2 bases, with 8 bases between. There are 14 residues in the CDR3. CDR3: CASSLGGVNYGYTF. CDR3 sequence (DNA): TGTGCCAGCAGCTTAGGGGGCGTCAACTATGGCTACACCTTC.

The V call is TRBV11-2, the J call TRBJ2-2; the match to TRBD1 covers 7 bases. From germline, CDR1 is SGHAT and CDR2 FQNNGV. After removal of 2 bases from V and 2 bases from J, the junction contained 11 bases not matched to a gene. The CDR3 sequence is 18 residues long. CDR3: CASSLLGRDRKNTGELFF. The CDR3 DNA reads as TGTGCCAGCAGCTTATTGGGAAGGGACAGAAAAAACACCGGGGAGCTGTTTTTT. Full variable domain (remainder filled in from reference TRBV11-2 and TRBJ2-2): EAGVAQSPRYKIIEKRQSVAFWCNPISGHATLYWYQQILGQGPKLLIQFQNNGVVDDSQLPKDRFSAERLKGVDSTLKIQPAKLEDSAVYLCASSLLGRDRKNTGELFFGEGSRLTVL.

The chain joins TRBV10-3 to TRBJ1-1, with a weak D call TRBD1 (5 bases). The germline V and J ends were trimmed by 2 bases and 5 bases, with 21 bases remaining between them. The CDR3 consists of 17 residues. Germline loops: CDR1 ENHRY, CDR2 SYGVKD. The CDR3, as DNA: TGTGCCATCAGTGAGAGAGCAGAAAGAGGTGGGGGGACTGAAGCTTTCTTT. This codes for CAISERAERGGGTEAFF.

The chain has TRBV29-1 and TRBJ1-2; weak D call: TRBD1 (5 bases). Trimming left V 6 bases short and J 3 bases short, with 17 bases between. Per the germline V gene, CDR1 is SQVTM and CDR2 is ANQGSEA. This CDR3 has 14 residues. In DNA form, the CDR3 reads TGCAGCGTGCTCCCTCTCAAGGGGTACTATGGCTACACCTTC. It is translated as CSVLPLKGYYGYTF.

The rearrangement joins TRBV30 to TRBJ2-2, with a possible D match to TRBD1 (7 bases). Germline CDR1 is GTSNPN and CDR2 is SVGIG (reference sequence). The CDR3 spans 17 residues. Trimming took 6 bases from V and 7 from J, leaving 27 bases between them. The DNA of the CDR3 is TGTGCCTGCTATCTCACGAGACAGGGCGGGGCTAGCGGGGAGCTGTTTTTT. This gives the protein CACYLTRQGGASGELFF. Filled out from reference TRBV30 and TRBJ2-2, the complete variable domain reads SQTIHQWPATLVQPVGSPLSLECTVEGTSNPNLYWYRQAAGRGLQLLFYSVGIGQISSEVPQNLSASRPQDRQFILSSKKLLLSDSGFYLCACYLTRQGGASGELFFGEGSRLTVL.

This sequence joins TRBV5-1 and TRBJ2-6, with 10 bases aligning to TRBD2. The CDR3 has 19 residues. Germline CDR1 reads SGHRS; CDR2 reads YFSETQ. Losses at the gene ends were 0 bases for V and 0 bases for J; bases not matched to a gene: 6. The CDR3 spells CASSLARLAGPSGANVLTF. The CDR3 nucleotides read TGCGCCAGCAGCTTGGCGAGACTAGCGGGCCCCTCTGGGGCCAACGTCCTGACTTTC.

A few counts support this clone. V gene TRBV5-1 combines with J gene TRBJ2-5, with 8 bases that match TRBD1. Per the germline V gene, CDR1 is SGHRS and CDR2 is YFSETQ. V was clipped by 0 bases and J by 2 bases; unmatched bases: 6. This CDR3 region has 16 residues. CDR3 sequence (DNA): TGCGCCAGCAGCTTGGGAGGGACAGGCCGACAAGAGACCCAGTACTTC. Residues: CASSLGGTGRQETQYF.

Concerning this clone itself: This CDR3 is also generated by other DNA sequences in the sample. The rearrangement joins TRBV7-9 to TRBJ1-2, with 8 bases matching TRBD1. V shed 4 bases, J shed 7 bases, and the junction held 11 bases outside the gene matches. The CDR3 has 15 amino acids. The germline V gene encodes CDR1 SEHNR and CDR2 FQNEAQ (reference sequence). CDR3 DNA sequence: TGTGCCAGCAGCTCCGAGGTTGACAGGGGAAGTGGCTACACCTTC. Its protein product is CASSSEVDRGSGYTF.

The V call is TRBV5-1, the J call TRBJ2-2; 13 bases align to TRBD2. Per the germline V gene, CDR1 is SGHRS and CDR2 is YFSETQ. Trimming took 3 bases from V and 2 from J; bases not matched to a gene: 4. The CDR3 is 17 residues long. CDR3 sequence: CASSSGTSGINTGELFF. DNA for the CDR3: TGCGCCAGCAGCTCCGGGACTAGCGGGATTAACACCGGGGAGCTGTTTTTT.

CDR3: CASSQDGESEGTQYF. In nucleotides, the CDR3 is TGCGCCAGCAGCCAAGACGGAGAATCCGAAGGGACCCAGTACTTC. This sequence joins TRBV4-1 and TRBJ2-5; D is unclear. The CDR3 covers 15 residues. V shed 0 bases and J shed 7 bases, with 15 bases lying between them. Germline loops: CDR1 MGHRA, CDR2 YSYEKL.

J is TRBJ2-5 and V is TRBV6-5; TRBD1 is a possible D gene (5 bases). CDR1 MNHEY and CDR2 SVGAGI come from the germline V gene. The CDR3 runs to 14 residues. The germline V and J ends were trimmed by 6 bases and 2 bases, with 13 bases remaining between them. The CDR3 DNA reads TGTGCCAGCAGACCTCTAAGGGGACAAGAGACCCAGTACTTC. Encoded protein: CASRPLRGQETQYF.

The V gene is TRBV7-8, the J gene TRBJ1-3; TRBD1 is a possible D gene (6 bases). The CDR3 is 14 residues long. Per the germline V gene, CDR1 is SGHVS and CDR2 is FQNEAQ. The V end lost 1 base, the J end lost 4 bases, and 8 bases lay between the germline ends. CDR3 coding DNA: TGTGCCAGCAGCTTAGTTGGGACAGGAAACACCATATATTTT. It is translated as CASSLVGTGNTIYF.

The gene calls are TRBV11-3 and TRBJ2-3, with D hard to call. CDR3 length: 13 amino acids. Germline V lookup: CDR1 SGHNT, CDR2 YENEEA. Trimming pared 3 bases from V and 3 bases from J, leaving 7 bases between. The CDR3 here is CASSFLRTDTQYF. In nucleotides, the CDR3 is TGTGCCAGCAGCTTCCTACGGACAGATACGCAGTATTTT.

The chain uses TRBV28 and TRBJ2-7, with a weak D call TRBD1 (6 bases). The CDR3 extends over 14 amino acids. Trimming cost V 1 base and J 4 bases, with 11 bases left between them. CDR1 is MDHEN, CDR2 SYDVKM, per germline. The CDR3 coding sequence is TGTGCCAGCAGTTTATCGCTAGGGGGATACGAGCAGTACTTC. The encoded protein is CASSLSLGGYEQYF.

The rearrangement links TRBV6-6 to TRBJ1-6; the match to TRBD1 covers 10 bases. Germline CDR1 MNHNY, CDR2 SVGAGI (reference sequence). The junction had 3 bases not matched to a gene; V was cut back by 2 bases and J by 8 bases. The CDR3 runs 15 residues. This chain's CDR3 is CASSYVGTGDSPLHF. CDR3 DNA sequence: TGTGCCAGCAGTTACGTCGGGACAGGGGATTCACCCCTCCACTTT.

This clone was counted once. The chain employs TRBV13 and TRBJ2-2; TRBD1 might be the D (6 bases). The CDR3 length is 14 residues. The V gene lost 11 bases and the J gene lost 0 bases, with 13 bases spanning the gap. Germline V lookup: CDR1 PRHDT, CDR2 FYEKMQ (reference sequence). CDR3 sequence (DNA): TGTGCCGGTTCAGGGGCCCCGAACACCGGGGAGCTGTTTTTT. Translation: CAGSGAPNTGELFF.

The chain carries TRBV5-4 and TRBJ2-7; TRBD2 agrees at 8 bases. The V gene's germline CDR1 is SGHNT and CDR2 YYREEE (reference sequence). The V segment lost 1 base and the J segment 2 bases; nucleotides outside the gene matches: 5. The CDR3 spans 15 residues. CDR3 sequence: CASSLTSGGAYEQYF. As DNA, the CDR3 is TGTGCCAGCAGCTTGACTAGCGGAGGGGCCTACGAGCAGTACTTC.

This clone was counted a single time. The chain employs TRBV7-2 and TRBJ2-1; 10 bases align to TRBD2. CDR3 length: 17 residues. Germline assignment: CDR1 SGHTA and CDR2 FQGNSA. V lost 1 base, J lost 0 bases, and 3 bases stayed unmatched. The CDR3 region is CASSLVLAGSSYNEQFF. The DNA of the CDR3 is TGTGCCAGCAGCTTAGTACTAGCGGGGAGCTCCTACAATGAGCAGTTCTTC. Full variable domain (missing parts from reference TRBV7-2 and TRBJ2-1): GAGVSQSPSNKVTEKGKDVELRCDPISGHTALYWYRQSLGQGLEFLIYFQGNSAPDKSGLPSDRFSAERTGGSVSTLTIQRTQQEDSAVYLCASSLVLAGSSYNEQFFGPGTRLTVL.

A single count supports this clone. This chain uses TRBV25-1 with TRBJ1-2; TRBD1 matches 8 bases. Germline V gene lookup returns CDR1 MGHDK and CDR2 SYGVNS. The CDR3 has 15 amino acids. V lost 3 bases and J lost 4; bases outside the gene matches: 7. CDR3 loop: CASSDPGQGIYGYTF. The CDR3 coding sequence is TGTGCCAGCAGTGACCCCGGACAGGGTATCTATGGCTACACCTTC.

The V gene is TRBV11-2, the J gene TRBJ1-1; possible D gene TRBD1, 6 bases. Germline V gene data show CDR1 as SGHAT and CDR2 as FQNNGV. The CDR3 consists of 14 residues. The V gene lost 6 bases and the J gene lost 4 bases, with 15 bases spanning the gap. In nucleotides, the CDR3 is TGTGCCAGCAGGGTTGCAGGGGACGGCACTGAAGCTTTCTTT. Protein: CASRVAGDGTEAFF. Combining the CDR3 with reference TRBV11-2 and TRBJ1-1 gives the whole variable domain EAGVAQSPRYKIIEKRQSVAFWCNPISGHATLYWYQQILGQGPKLLIQFQNNGVVDDSQLPKDRFSAERLKGVDSTLKIQPAKLEDSAVYLCASRVAGDGTEAFFGQGTRLTVV.

The gene calls are TRBV27 and TRBJ1-2; a weak D match, TRBD1 (5 bases). The ends were cut back, 2 bases at V and 4 bases at J, with 20 bases in the middle. The germline V gene encodes CDR1 MNHEY and CDR2 SMNVEV (reference sequence). This CDR3 spans 17 amino acids. CDR3 coding DNA: TGTGCCAGCAGTTTACTAGGCTCCGGGGGAGGTTTCTATGGCTACACCTTC. It specifies CASSLLGSGGGFYGYTF.

The V and J genes are TRBV11-3 and TRBJ2-1, with 8 bases identical to TRBD2. J gave up 4 bases and V 5 bases, and 16 bases lay outside the gene matches. The germline CDR1 and CDR2 sequences are SGHNT and YENEEA. This CDR3 is built from 18 residues. The CDR3 DNA reads TGTGCCAGCAGCCTGCCTTGGACTAGCTCTAGGGCTTACAATGAGCAGTTCTTC. Amino acids: CASSLPWTSSRAYNEQFF.

The rearrangement links TRBV30 to TRBJ1-2, with D perhaps TRBD1 (6 bases). The CDR3 totals 16 residues. Looked up from germline, CDR1 is GTSNPN and CDR2 is SVGIG (reference sequence). V was cut by 0 bases and J by 5 bases, with 19 bases left in between. The CDR3 DNA reads as TGTGCCTGGAGTGTCCCGGGGTCCCCCAGGGGATATGGCTACACCTTC. Translated: CAWSVPGSPRGYGYTF.

The chain carries TRBV9 and TRBJ1-2, with 7 bases lining up with TRBD1. V shed 3 bases, J shed 4 bases, and the junction held 9 bases outside the gene matches. CDR3 length equals 15 residues. Germline CDR1 reads SGDLS; CDR2 reads YYNGEE. The CDR3 bases are TGTGCCAGCAGCGCCTCGACAGGGATCACCTATGGCTACACCTTC. It yields the protein CASSASTGITYGYTF.

The chain combines TRBV19 with TRBJ1-5; 10 bases align to TRBD1. Losses at the gene ends were 5 bases for V and 7 bases for J; bases not matched to a gene: 17. In germline, CDR1 is LNHDA, CDR2 SQIVND (reference sequence). This CDR3 is built from 18 residues. Here the CDR3 DNA reads TGTGCCAGTAGTGCACCTACCGGGACAGGGGTACGCGGGCAGCCCCAGCATTTT. Translating gives CASSAPTGTGVRGQPQHF.

The CDR3 DNA reads TGTGCCAGCAGCGTAGCTGTCCACCAGGACCCAGGGGCGAACTATGGCTACACCTTC. Translated, it gives CASSVAVHQDPGANYGYTF. This sequence joins TRBV9 and TRBJ1-2, with D possibly matching TRBD1 (6 bases). Germline V gene data show CDR1 as SGDLS and CDR2 as YYNGEE. This CDR3 is 19 amino acids long. Trimming took off 0 bases at V and 2 bases at J, with 23 bases between the two ends.

As DNA, the CDR3 is TGTGCCAGCAGGAGAGGGGGTGAGGGTCAGCCCCAGCATTTT. It is translated as CASRRGGEGQPQHF. This chain connects TRBV2 to TRBJ1-5; the D gene is possibly TRBD1 (6 bases). Trimming took off 6 bases at V and 6 bases at J, with 15 bases between the two ends. The CDR3 length is 14 residues. Germline lookup yields CDR1 SNHLY and CDR2 FYNNEI.